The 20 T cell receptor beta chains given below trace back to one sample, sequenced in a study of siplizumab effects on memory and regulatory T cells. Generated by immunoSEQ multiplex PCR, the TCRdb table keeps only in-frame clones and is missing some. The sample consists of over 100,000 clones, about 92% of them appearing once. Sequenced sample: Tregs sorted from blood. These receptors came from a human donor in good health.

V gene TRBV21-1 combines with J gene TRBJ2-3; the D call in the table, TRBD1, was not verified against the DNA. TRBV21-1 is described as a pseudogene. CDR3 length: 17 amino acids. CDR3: CASSKAQWQLNTDTQYF. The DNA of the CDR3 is TGTGCCAGCAGCAAAGCGCAGTGGCAGTTGAACACAGATACGCAGTATTTT.

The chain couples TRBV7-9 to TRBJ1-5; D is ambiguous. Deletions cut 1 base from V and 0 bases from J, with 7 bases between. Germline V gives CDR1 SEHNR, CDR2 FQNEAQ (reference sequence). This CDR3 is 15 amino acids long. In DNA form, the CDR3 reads TGTGCCAGCAGCTTAGATGGGTATAGCAATCAGCCCCAGCATTTT. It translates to CASSLDGYSNQPQHF. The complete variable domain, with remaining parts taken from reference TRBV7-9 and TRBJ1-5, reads DTGVSQNPRHKITKRGQNVTFRCDPISEHNRLYWYRQTLGQGPEFLTYFQNEAQLEKSRLLSDRFSAERPKGSFSTLEIQRTEQGDSAMYLCASSLDGYSNQPQHFGDGTRLSIL.

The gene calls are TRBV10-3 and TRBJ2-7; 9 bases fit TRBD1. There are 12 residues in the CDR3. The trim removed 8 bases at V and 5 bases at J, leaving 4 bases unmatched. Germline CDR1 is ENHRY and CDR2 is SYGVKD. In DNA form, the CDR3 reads TGTGCCATCGCGGGACAGGGACACGAGCAGTACTTC. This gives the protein CAIAGQGHEQYF.

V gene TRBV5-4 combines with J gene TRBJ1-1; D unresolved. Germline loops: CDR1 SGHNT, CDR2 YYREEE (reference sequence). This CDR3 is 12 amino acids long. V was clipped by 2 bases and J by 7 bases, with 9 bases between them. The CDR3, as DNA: TGTGCCAGCAGCTTAGGCGGGATTGAAGCTTTCTTT. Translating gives CASSLGGIEAFF.

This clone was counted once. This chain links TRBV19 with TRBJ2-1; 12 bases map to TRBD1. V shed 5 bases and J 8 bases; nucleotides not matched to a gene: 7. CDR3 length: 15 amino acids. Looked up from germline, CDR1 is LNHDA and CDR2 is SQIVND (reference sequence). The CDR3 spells CASSSRDRGLDEQFF. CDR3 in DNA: TGTGCCAGTAGTTCCCGGGACAGGGGGCTCGATGAGCAGTTCTTC.

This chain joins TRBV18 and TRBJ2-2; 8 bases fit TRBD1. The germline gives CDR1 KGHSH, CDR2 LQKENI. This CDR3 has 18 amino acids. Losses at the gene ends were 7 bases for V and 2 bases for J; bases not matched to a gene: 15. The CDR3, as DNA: TGTGCCAGCTTACGCACTTTAAGGGACAGGACCAACACCGGGGAGCTGTTTTTT. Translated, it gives CASLRTLRDRTNTGELFF.

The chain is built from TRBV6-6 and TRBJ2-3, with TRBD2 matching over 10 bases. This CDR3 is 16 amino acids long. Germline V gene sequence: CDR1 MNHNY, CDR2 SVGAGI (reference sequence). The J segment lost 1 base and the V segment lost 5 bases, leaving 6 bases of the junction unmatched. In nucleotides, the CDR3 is TGTGCCAGCAGTCTAAGCGGGGGGGCTCGCACAGATACGCAGTATTTT. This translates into CASSLSGGARTDTQYF.

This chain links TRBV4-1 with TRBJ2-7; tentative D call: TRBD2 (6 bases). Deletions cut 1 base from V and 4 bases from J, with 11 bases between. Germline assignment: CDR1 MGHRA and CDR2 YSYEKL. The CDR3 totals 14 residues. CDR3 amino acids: CASSQVAGWYEQYF. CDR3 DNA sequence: TGCGCCAGCAGCCAAGTGGCGGGATGGTACGAGCAGTACTTC.

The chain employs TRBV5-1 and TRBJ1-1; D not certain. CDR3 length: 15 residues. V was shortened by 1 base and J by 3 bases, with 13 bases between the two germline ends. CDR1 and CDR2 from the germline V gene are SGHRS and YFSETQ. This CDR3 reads CASSLFRGDDTEAFF. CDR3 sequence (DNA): TGCGCCAGCAGCTTGTTTCGGGGTGACGACACTGAAGCTTTCTTT.

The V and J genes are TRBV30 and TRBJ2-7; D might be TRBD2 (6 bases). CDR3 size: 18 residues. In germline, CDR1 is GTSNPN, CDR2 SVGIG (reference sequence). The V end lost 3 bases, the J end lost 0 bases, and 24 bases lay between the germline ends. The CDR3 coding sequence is TGTGCCTGGAGCCTCTGGACGACTTACGGGAGTGGCTCCTACGAGCAGTACTTC. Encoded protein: CAWSLWTTYGSGSYEQYF.

The CDR3 DNA is TGTGCCAGCAGTTCCGGGGGCTATAATTCACCCCTCCACTTT. Amino acid sequence: CASSSGGYNSPLHF. The gene calls are TRBV6-6 and TRBJ1-6, with a weak D call TRBD1 (5 bases). V was cut by 4 bases and J by 3 bases, with 7 bases left in between. This CDR3 contains 14 residues. From germline, CDR1 is MNHNY and CDR2 SVGAGI (reference sequence).

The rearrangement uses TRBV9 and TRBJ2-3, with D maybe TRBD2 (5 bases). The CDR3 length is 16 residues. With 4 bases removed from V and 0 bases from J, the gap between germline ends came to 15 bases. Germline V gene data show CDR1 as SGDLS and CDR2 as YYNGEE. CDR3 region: CASSISGGASTDTQYF. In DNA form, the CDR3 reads TGTGCCAGCAGCATCAGCGGCGGCGCTAGCACAGATACGCAGTATTTT. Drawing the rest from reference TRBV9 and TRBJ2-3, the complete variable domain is DSGVTQTPKHLITATGQRVTLRCSPRSGDLSVYWYQQSLDQGLQFLIQYYNGEERAKGNILERFSAQQFPDLHSELNLSSLELGDSALYFCASSISGGASTDTQYFGPGTRLTVL.

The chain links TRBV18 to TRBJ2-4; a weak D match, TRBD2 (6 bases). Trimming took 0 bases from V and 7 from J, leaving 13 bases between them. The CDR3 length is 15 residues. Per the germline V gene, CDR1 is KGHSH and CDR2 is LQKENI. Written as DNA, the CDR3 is TGTGCCAGCTCACCACCGCAGGGAGGAAGGAACATTCAGTACTTC. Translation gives CASSPPQGGRNIQYF. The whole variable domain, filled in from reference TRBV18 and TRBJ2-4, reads NAGVMQNPRHLVRRRGQEARLRCSPMKGHSHVYWYRQLPEEGLKFMVYLQKENIIDESGMPKERFSAEFPKEGPSILRIQQVVRGDSAAYFCASSPPQGGRNIQYFGAGTRLSVL.

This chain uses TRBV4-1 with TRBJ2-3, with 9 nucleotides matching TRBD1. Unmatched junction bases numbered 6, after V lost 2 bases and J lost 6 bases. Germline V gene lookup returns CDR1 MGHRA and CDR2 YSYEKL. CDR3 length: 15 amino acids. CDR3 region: CASSQPGQGPDTQYF. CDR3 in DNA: TGCGCCAGCAGCCAACCGGGACAGGGACCCGATACGCAGTATTTT.

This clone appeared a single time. For the CDR3, the DNA is TGTGCCAGCAGCTTGGGGTCGGGAAGAGGAAACACCATATATTTT. Translating it yields CASSLGSGRGNTIYF. The chain recombines TRBV5-4 with TRBJ1-3; D gene unclear. Trimming stripped 0 bases from V and 4 bases from J, with 11 bases between. Germline V gene sequence: CDR1 SGHNT, CDR2 YYREEE (reference sequence). The CDR3 contains 15 residues.

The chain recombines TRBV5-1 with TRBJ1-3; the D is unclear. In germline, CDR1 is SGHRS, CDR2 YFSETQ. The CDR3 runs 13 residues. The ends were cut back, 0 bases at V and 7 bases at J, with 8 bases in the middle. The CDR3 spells CASSLVGFNTIYF. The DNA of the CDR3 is TGCGCCAGCAGCTTGGTCGGGTTCAACACCATATATTTT.

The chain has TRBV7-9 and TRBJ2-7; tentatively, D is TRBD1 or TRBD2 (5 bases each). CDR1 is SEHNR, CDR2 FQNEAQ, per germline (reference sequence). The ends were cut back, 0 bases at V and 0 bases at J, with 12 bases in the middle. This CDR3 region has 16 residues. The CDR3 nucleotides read TGTGCCAGCAGCTTAGCGGTCGGGGCCAACTCCTACGAGCAGTACTTC. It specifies CASSLAVGANSYEQYF.

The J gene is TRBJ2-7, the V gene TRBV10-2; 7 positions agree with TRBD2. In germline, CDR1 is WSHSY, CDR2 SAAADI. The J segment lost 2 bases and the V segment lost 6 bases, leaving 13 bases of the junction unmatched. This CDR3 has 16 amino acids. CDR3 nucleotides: TGCGCCAGCAGCCACCCGGGGAGGGAACGAACCTACGAGCAGTACTTC. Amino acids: CASSHPGRERTYEQYF.

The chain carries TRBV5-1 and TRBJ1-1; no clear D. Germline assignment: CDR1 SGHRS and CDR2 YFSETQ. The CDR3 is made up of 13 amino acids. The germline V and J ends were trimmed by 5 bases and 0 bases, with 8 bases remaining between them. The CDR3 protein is CASRGKMNTEAFF. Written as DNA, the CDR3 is TGCGCCAGCAGGGGGAAGATGAACACTGAAGCTTTCTTT.

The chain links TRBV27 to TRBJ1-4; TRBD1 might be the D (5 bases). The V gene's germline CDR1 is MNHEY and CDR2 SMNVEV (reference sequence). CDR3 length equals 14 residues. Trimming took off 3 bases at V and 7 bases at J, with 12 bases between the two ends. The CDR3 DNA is TGTGCCAGCAGTTTGGCGGGGCGAGGTGAAAAACTGTTTTTT. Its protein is CASSLAGRGEKLFF.